A single sample is the source of the 12 T cell receptor beta chains below, sequenced in a study of T cells in women clearing cervical HPV infection. Data came from immunoSEQ multiplex PCR; TCRdb stores just in-frame clones and leaves some out. The sample's table shows about 35,000 clones. The sequenced sample was blood buffy coat. The receptor source for this set is a woman between 18 and 70 years old with a cervical HPV16 infection that either progressed to CIN3+ or cleared (not recorded which).

A note on this clone: The read ends 3 residues shy of where the CDR3 ends; the end is completed using the germline J gene. The V and J genes are TRBV18 and TRBJ2-3; 8 bases are a match to TRBD2. This CDR3 has 16 amino acids. CDR1 is KGHSH and CDR2 is LQKENI in the germline V gene. The sequenced part of the CDR3 DNA is TGTGCCAGCTCCGGGTCCTTCGAGCGGGGGCAAGAGACG. Translated: CASSGSFERGQET. The whole CDR3 sequence is CASSGSFERGQETQYF.

With respect to this clone: With the read ending 3 residues before the CDR3 end, the germline J gene is used to fill in that end. This rearrangement joins TRBV6-2 or TRBV6-3 to TRBJ2-7, with 10 bases fitting TRBD2. The germline gives CDR1 MNHEY, CDR2 SVGEGT. With 2 bases clipped from V and 6 bases from J, the junction kept 7 bases outside the gene matches. The CDR3 has 15 residues. The sequenced part of the CDR3 DNA is TGTGCCAGCAGTTACCTAGCGGGAGCTGCGGGCGAG. This sequence encodes CASSYLAGAAGE. The CDR3 in its entirety is CASSYLAGAAGEQYF.

Details on this clone: Read coverage stops 3 residues before the CDR3 terminus; the germline J gene supplies the remainder. This chain uses TRBV20-1 with TRBJ2-3; D possibly corresponds to TRBD2 (5 bases). The CDR3 runs to 16 residues. Germline values: CDR1 DFQATT, CDR2 SNEGSKA (reference sequence). Trimming removed 7 bases from V and 4 bases from J, with 24 bases in between. Incomplete CDR3 DNA: TGCAGTGGCAGTAGTCCGGGCCCGCCGGGGTCAGATACG. This translates into CSGSSPGPPGSDT. The full CDR3 is CSGSSPGPPGSDTQYF.

In regard to this clone: The DNA ends 3 residues before the CDR3 does, and the rest of the CDR3 is filled in from the germline J gene. The J gene is TRBJ2-3, the V gene TRBV7-7; D tentatively fits TRBD1 or TRBD2 (5 bases each). Germline V CDR1 and CDR2: SSHAT, FNYEAQ (reference sequence). The CDR3 runs 13 residues. The CDR3 spells CASSRSGWETQYF. The CDR3 bases that were read are TGTGCCAGCAGCCGCTCAGGGTGGGAGACG.

For this clone: With the read ending 3 residues before the CDR3 end, the germline J gene is used to fill in that end. The chain has TRBV20-1 and TRBJ2-5; 12 bases agree with TRBD2. J gave up 2 bases and V 6 bases, and 13 bases lay outside the gene matches. Germline V CDR1 and CDR2: DFQATT, SNEGSKA (reference sequence). The CDR3 consists of 17 residues. The CDR3 sequence: CSAEVLAGGWEQETQYF. CDR3 DNA (partial): TGCAGTGCCGAGGTCCTAGCGGGAGGGTGGGAACAAGAGACC.

Comment on this clone: The read finishes 3 residues shy of the CDR3 end, and the germline J gene is used to complete it. The gene calls are TRBV9 and TRBJ2-7, with a possible D match to TRBD1 (6 bases). Trimming took 7 bases from V and 2 from J, leaving 22 bases between them. The CDR3 has 16 residues. The germline CDR1 and CDR2 sequences are SGDLS and YYNGEE. CDR3 sequence reads: CASARGKEDSAYEQYF. The sequenced part of the CDR3 DNA is TGTGCCAGCGCCAGGGGCAAGGAAGATTCGGCCTACGAG.

With respect to this clone: The read gets to within 3 residues of the CDR3 end, and the germline J gene fills in the rest. The chain has TRBV20-1 and TRBJ2-6; unclear D gene. Germline CDR1 and CDR2: DFQATT and SNEGSKA (reference sequence). This CDR3 has 16 residues. Trimming left V 6 bases short and J 0 bases short, with 15 bases between. Partial CDR3 DNA: TGCAGTGCGCCTCAGCCGGGTCGCTCTGGGGCCAACGTC. Protein: CSAPQPGRSGANV. The CDR3 in full is CSAPQPGRSGANVLTF.

The CDR3 is CASGLSGVGEQFF. CDR3 DNA (partial): TGTGCTAGTGGTTTATCGGGGGTAGGTGAG. The chain joins TRBV12-5 to TRBJ2-1; D perhaps matches TRBD2 (6 bases). The sequenced fragment ends 3 residues before the CDR3 boundary, so the rest is inferred from the germline J gene. Trimming removed 3 bases from V and 9 bases from J, with 12 bases in between. Germline values: CDR1 LGHNT, CDR2 FRNRAP. The CDR3 extends over 13 amino acids.

A note on this clone: The CDR3 goes on 3 residues after the read ends, and that part is filled in from the germline J gene. The chain has TRBV12-3 or TRBV12-4 and TRBJ2-5, with TRBD2 matching 16 bases. The CDR3 contains 16 residues. V was pared by 4 bases and J by 4 bases, with 3 bases of the junction left unmatched. CDR3 sequence: CASSSGTSGRGETQYF. The CDR3 DNA, read in part, is TGTGCCAGCAGTTCCGGGACTAGCGGGAGGGGAGAGACC.

As regards this clone: With the read ending 3 residues before the CDR3 end, the germline J gene is used to fill in that end. The chain recombines TRBV6-2 or TRBV6-3 with TRBJ1-5; 7 bases are shared with TRBD1. The CDR3 contains 15 residues. Trimming at V came to 6 bases and at J to 0 bases, leaving 5 bases not matched to a gene. Germline V lookup: CDR1 MNHEY, CDR2 SVGEGT. CDR3 protein: CASSLQGNSNQPQHF. The part of the CDR3 DNA that was read is TGTGCCAGCAGCCTACAGGGGAATAGCAATCAGCCC.

On this clone itself: Read data end 3 residues before the CDR3 end; the end is taken from the germline J gene. This rearrangement joins TRBV10-3 to TRBJ1-2, with TRBD1 matching 9 bases. Unmatched junction bases numbered 3, after V lost 1 base and J lost 6 bases. In germline, CDR1 is ENHRY, CDR2 SYGVKD. The CDR3 consists of 14 residues. CDR3 region: CAISEWGQGNGYTF. CDR3 DNA (partial): TGTGCCATCAGTGAGTGGGGACAGGGCAATGGC.

This CDR3 reads CASSLGTGGGEDQYF. CDR3 DNA (partial): TGTGCCAGCTCGCTTGGGACAGGGGGCGGTGAGGAT. The J gene is TRBJ2-4, the V gene TRBV18, with 12 nucleotides matching TRBD1. The sequenced fragment ends 3 residues before the CDR3 boundary, so the rest is inferred from the germline J gene. The CDR3 has 15 amino acids. CDR1 KGHSH and CDR2 LQKENI come from the germline V gene.